These 26 T cell receptor beta chains share one sample of origin, sequenced in a study of response to subunit inactivated influenza vaccine. One entry per CDR3 protein results from TCRdb running MiXCR on the RT-PCR reads. The sample has roughly 630,000 distinct CDR3 sequences, around 15% seen once; the top ten hold 7.6%. The sequences come from PBMCs from blood, collected 14 to 15 days before vaccination. These TCRs come from a man aged 50 or older who received an inactivated influenza vaccine.

This chain joins TRBV24-1 and TRBJ2-5; 7 bases line up with TRBD1. Germline V CDR1 and CDR2: KGHDR, SFDVKD. CDR3 length equals 16 residues. The trim removed 0 bases at V and 4 bases at J, leaving 7 bases unmatched. CDR3 sequence (DNA): TGTGCCACCAGTGATTTGTACCGAGGGGGCACAGAGACCCAGTACTTC. Residues: CATSDLYRGGTETQYF.

The chain combines TRBV27 with TRBJ1-1; no clear D. V was cut by 2 bases and J by 4 bases, with 8 bases left in between. The CDR3 runs 13 residues. In germline, CDR1 is MNHEY, CDR2 SMNVEV (reference sequence). CDR3 sequence: CASSLQDSTEAFF. The CDR3 region has the DNA TGTGCCAGCAGTTTACAAGACTCCACTGAAGCTTTCTTT.

J is TRBJ2-1 and V is TRBV10-3; TRBD1 is a possible D gene (6 bases). Germline V CDR1 and CDR2: ENHRY, SYGVKD. The CDR3 has 16 amino acids. The V gene lost 3 bases and the J gene lost 7 bases, with 19 bases spanning the gap. The CDR3 protein is CAISEQAPGVTNEQFF. The CDR3 coding sequence is TGTGCCATCAGTGAACAGGCCCCAGGGGTTACGAATGAGCAGTTCTTC.

This clonotype was detected ten times or more. The chain employs TRBV6-2 or TRBV6-3 and TRBJ2-7; 7 nucleotides line up with TRBD1. Germline assignment: CDR1 MNHEY and CDR2 SVGEGT. V dropped 0 bases and J dropped 7; count of bases not matched to a gene: 12. This CDR3 has 16 amino acids. The CDR3: CASSYSTGTASREQYF. The CDR3 DNA follows: TGTGCCAGCAGTTACTCGACCGGGACAGCTTCTCGGGAGCAGTACTTC.

By its share, this clonotype is medium-sized. The V and J genes are TRBV28 and TRBJ2-1, with D possibly TRBD1 on 5 matching bases. The CDR3 consists of 11 residues. From germline, CDR1 is MDHEN and CDR2 SYDVKM. Trimming shortened V by 6 bases and J by 15 bases, and 15 bases separated the two germline ends. CDR3 sequence reads: CASRRGLEGFF. The CDR3 DNA follows: TGTGCCAGCAGAAGGGGTCTCGAAGGGTTCTTC.

This clonotype was counted many times. The chain uses TRBV12-3 or TRBV12-4 and TRBJ2-1, with D possibly matching TRBD2 (5 bases). CDR3 size: 15 residues. Trimming took 2 bases from V and 5 from J, leaving 13 bases between them. The CDR3 DNA follows: TGTGCCAGCAGTTTAACCCAGCGGATGCACAATGAGCAGTTCTTC. This translates into CASSLTQRMHNEQFF.

This clonotype was seen more than once but under ten times. The V gene is TRBV4-2, the J gene TRBJ1-5; TRBD1 aligns across 7 bases. J gave up 0 bases and V 0 bases, and 5 bases lay outside the gene matches. Per germline, CDR1 LGHNA and CDR2 YNFKEQ. The CDR3 is made up of 17 amino acids. The CDR3 protein is CASSQEWGQYSNQPQHF. CDR3 bases: TGTGCCAGCAGCCAAGAGTGGGGACAGTATAGCAATCAGCCCCAGCATTTT.

Only a few counts were recorded for this clonotype. The rearrangement joins TRBV6-1 to TRBJ2-3; D is ambiguous. Germline V CDR1 and CDR2: MNHNS, SASEGT. Trimming cost V 2 bases and J 4 bases, with 13 bases left between them. The CDR3 has 15 residues. For the CDR3, the DNA is TGTGCCAGCAGTGAAAACCCATACACCTCAGATACGCAGTATTTT. This codes for CASSENPYTSDTQYF.

The sample holds a few counts of this clonotype. The chain uses TRBV2 and TRBJ1-4; D gene uncertain. The V end lost 5 bases, the J end lost 14 bases, and 15 bases lay between the germline ends. This CDR3 spans 12 amino acids. CDR1 and CDR2 from the germline V gene are SNHLY and FYNNEI. CDR3: CASSRDVTWLFF. The CDR3 DNA reads as TGTGCCAGCAGTAGGGATGTTACCTGGCTGTTTTTT.

V usage is TRBV2 and J usage is TRBJ2-1, with a weak D call TRBD1 (5 bases). V was cut by 6 bases and J by 6 bases, with 12 bases left in between. This CDR3 spans 13 amino acids. CDR1 and CDR2 (germline): SNHLY, FYNNEI. CDR3 residues: CASRDQGVNEQFF. The CDR3 coding sequence is TGTGCCAGCAGAGACCAGGGTGTCAATGAGCAGTTCTTC.

Only one count was recorded for this clonotype. The chain recombines TRBV4-1 with TRBJ2-3; 11 bases map to TRBD2. The CDR3 is 15 amino acids. Per the germline V gene, CDR1 is MGHRA and CDR2 is YSYEKL. The junction had 2 bases not matched to a gene; V was cut back by 1 base and J by 5 bases. CDR3 sequence: CASSQVAGGLDTQYF. The CDR3 region has the DNA TGCGCCAGCAGCCAAGTAGCGGGGGGGTTAGATACGCAGTATTTT.

This clonotype appeared many times. The chain carries TRBV20-1 and TRBJ2-3; 12 positions agree with TRBD2. The germline V gene has CDR1 DFQATT and CDR2 SNEGSKA (reference sequence). Unmatched junction bases numbered 10, after V lost 3 bases and J lost 9 bases. This CDR3 is built from 15 residues. The CDR3 DNA reads TGCAGTGCTAGGTTCCTAGCGGGAGGGAGTGAGACGCAGTATTTT. It yields the protein CSARFLAGGSETQYF.

In its sample, this clonotype was seen a few times. This rearrangement joins TRBV3-1 to TRBJ2-4, with TRBD2 matching 7 bases. V dropped 5 bases and J dropped 3; count of bases not matched to a gene: 7. Germline CDR1 is LGHDT and CDR2 is YNNKEL (reference sequence). CDR3 size: 15 residues. CDR3 loop: CASSREGLDKNIQYF. The CDR3 DNA follows: TGTGCCAGCAGCAGGGAGGGTCTTGACAAAAACATTCAGTACTTC.

V and J are TRBV19 and TRBJ1-4; the D gene is possibly TRBD1 (6 bases). Trimming pared 5 bases from V and 4 bases from J, leaving 14 bases between. This CDR3 has 15 residues. In germline, CDR1 is LNHDA, CDR2 SQIVND (reference sequence). CDR3 coding DNA: TGTGCCAGTAGTGCCCCTACAGGGAATAATGAAAAACTGTTTTTT. Its protein is CASSAPTGNNEKLFF.

The sample holds a few counts of this clonotype. J is TRBJ2-1 and V is TRBV5-1, with D perhaps matching TRBD1 or TRBD2 (5 bases each). Germline CDR1 is SGHRS and CDR2 is YFSETQ. Trimming stripped 0 bases from V and 7 bases from J, with 11 bases between. The CDR3 covers 14 residues. CDR3 protein: CASSLDGTNNEQFF. CDR3 in DNA: TGCGCCAGCAGCTTGGATGGGACCAATAATGAGCAGTTCTTC.

The chain combines TRBV20-1 with TRBJ1-2, with D perhaps matching TRBD1 (5 bases). The CDR3 covers 15 residues. Trimming removed 0 bases at V and 3 bases at J, with 14 bases between. Germline assignment: CDR1 DFQATT and CDR2 SNEGSKA (reference sequence). CDR3 bases: TGCAGTGCTAGAGATTTGGGCAGAGGGGACTATGGCTACACCTTC. The encoded protein is CSARDLGRGDYGYTF.

This clonotype appeared a few times. The chain joins TRBV12-3 or TRBV12-4 to TRBJ2-5; 9 bases line up with TRBD1. This CDR3 is 15 amino acids long. The V and J ends lost 6 bases and 0 bases, in that order; junction bases with no gene match: 5. This CDR3 is CASRPGTGHQETQYF. For the CDR3, the DNA is TGTGCCAGCAGACCCGGGACAGGGCACCAAGAGACCCAGTACTTC.

This rearrangement joins TRBV12-5 to TRBJ1-5; D might be TRBD1 (5 bases). The V gene's germline CDR1 is LGHNT and CDR2 FRNRAP. This CDR3 is built from 15 residues. V lost 6 bases to trimming and J lost 0 bases, with 12 bases between them. This CDR3 is CASGRRAPSNQPQHF. In DNA, the CDR3 is TGTGCTAGTGGCCGCAGGGCGCCTAGCAATCAGCCCCAGCATTTT.

This clonotype was counted between two and nine times. This rearrangement joins TRBV20-1 to TRBJ1-2; 8 bases map to TRBD1. J gave up 8 bases and V 2 bases, and 7 bases lay outside the gene matches. The CDR3 totals 13 residues. Germline V lookup: CDR1 DFQATT, CDR2 SNEGSKA (reference sequence). The CDR3 DNA is TGCAGTGCTAGAACGGGACAGGATAGAGGCTACACCTTC. This gives the protein CSARTGQDRGYTF.

The V gene is TRBV10-1, the J gene TRBJ2-5; 8 nucleotides line up with TRBD1. Germline assignment: CDR1 WNHNN and CDR2 SYGVQD (reference sequence). CDR3 length equals 15 residues. V lost 0 bases and J lost 5; bases outside the gene matches: 5. CDR3 sequence: CASSESIGTGETQYF. The CDR3 DNA follows: TGCGCCAGCAGTGAGTCGATCGGGACAGGCGAGACCCAGTACTTC.

This sequence joins TRBV14 and TRBJ2-7; 11 nucleotides line up with TRBD2. The V segment lost 6 bases and the J segment 4 bases; nucleotides outside the gene matches: 11. This CDR3 is 16 amino acids long. CDR1 is SGHDN, CDR2 FVKESK, per germline. The DNA for the CDR3 is TGTGCCAGCAGTCCAAGGGGGTCTAGCGGGAGGTACGAGCAGTACTTC. This codes for CASSPRGSSGRYEQYF.

This clonotype turned up a few times. The rearrangement joins TRBV6-2 or TRBV6-3 to TRBJ1-1, with D possibly matching TRBD1 (6 bases). The CDR3 consists of 17 residues. CDR1 and CDR2 (germline): MNHEY, SVGEGT. V was trimmed by 2 bases and J by 4 bases, leaving 20 bases between them. The CDR3 DNA follows: TGTGCCAGCAGTTACGCGTACAGGGTTGGGGCAGGCACTGAAGCTTTCTTT. It yields the protein CASSYAYRVGAGTEAFF.

This clonotype was detected ten times or more. The V call is TRBV12-3 or TRBV12-4, the J call TRBJ2-7; a possible D gene is TRBD2 (6 bases). The CDR3 covers 14 residues. Trimming removed 5 bases at V and 0 bases at J, with 11 bases between. The CDR3 coding sequence is TGTGCCAGCAGTCTCAGACTAGTCTCCTACGAGCAGTACTTC. It codes for CASSLRLVSYEQYF.

This chain joins TRBV7-2 and TRBJ2-5, with unresolved D. Germline V gene sequence: CDR1 SGHTA, CDR2 FQGNSA. This CDR3 has 14 residues. The V gene lost 5 bases and the J gene lost 4 bases, with 14 bases spanning the gap. The CDR3 reads CASSRGGWPETQYF. CDR3 bases: TGTGCCAGCAGCCGAGGCGGATGGCCAGAGACCCAGTACTTC. The whole variable domain, remainder taken from reference TRBV7-2 and TRBJ2-5, is GAGVSQSPSNKVTEKGKDVELRCDPISGHTALYWYRQSLGQGLEFLIYFQGNSAPDKSGLPSDRFSAERTGGSVSTLTIQRTQQEDSAVYLCASSRGGWPETQYFGPGTRLLVL.

The chain has TRBV20-1 and TRBJ2-1, with a weak D call TRBD2 (6 bases). Trimming took off 5 bases at V and 10 bases at J, with 12 bases between the two ends. This CDR3 contains 11 residues. Germline CDR1 is DFQATT and CDR2 is SNEGSKA (reference sequence). The CDR3 region has the DNA TGCAGTGCTCCCTACGGGAGAGAGCAGTTCTTC. This translates into CSAPYGREQFF.

The chain uses TRBV11-2 and TRBJ2-7; 11 nucleotides align to TRBD1. Germline CDR1 reads SGHAT; CDR2 reads FQNNGV. The CDR3 spans 14 residues. Trimming took 6 bases from V and 5 from J; bases not matched to a gene: 6. In DNA, the CDR3 is TGTGCCAGCAGAAGGACAGGGGGCTGGGACGAGCAGTACTTC. Protein: CASRRTGGWDEQYF.